The 31 T cell receptor beta chains reported below all come from one sample, sequenced in a study of blood T cell repertoires in COVID-19. The table came from immunoSEQ multiplex PCR; TCRdb's copy has only in-frame clones and leaves some out. This table has 200,000 or so clones, roughly 80% appearing once. Sequencing was done on a sample of peripheral blood. The receptors originated from a man aged 55 to 70 with active or convalescent COVID-19.

The chain couples TRBV7-3 to TRBJ2-6; the D is unclear. CDR3 length: 14 amino acids. V was clipped by 5 bases and J by 4 bases, with 9 bases between them. Germline loops: CDR1 SGHTA, CDR2 FQGTGA. As DNA, the CDR3 is TGTGCCAGCAGCCCACCGCGGGGGGCCAACGTCCTGACTTTC. This translates into CASSPPRGANVLTF.

The chain couples TRBV7-3 to TRBJ2-2; 9 nucleotides agree with TRBD1. The V segment lost 5 bases and the J segment 3 bases; nucleotides outside the gene matches: 7. Germline loops: CDR1 SGHTA, CDR2 FQGTGA. CDR3 size: 16 residues. The CDR3 coding sequence is TGTGCCAGCAGCCCCGGACAGGGGCCCTACACCGGGGAGCTGTTTTTT. It yields the protein CASSPGQGPYTGELFF.

The V and J genes are TRBV25-1 and TRBJ2-4, with D perhaps matching TRBD2 (6 bases). The CDR3 runs 15 residues. V shed 4 bases and J shed 6 bases, with 16 bases lying between them. Germline V gene lookup returns CDR1 MGHDK and CDR2 SYGVNS. CDR3 residues: CASSAPPSAGNIQYF. DNA for the CDR3: TGTGCCAGCAGTGCCCCTCCTAGCGCCGGAAACATTCAGTACTTC.

This chain uses TRBV7-9 with TRBJ2-2; TRBD2 aligns across 7 bases. This CDR3 region has 15 residues. V dropped 4 bases and J dropped 0; count of bases not matched to a gene: 2. CDR1 SEHNR and CDR2 FQNEAQ come from the germline V gene (reference sequence). CDR3 residues: CASSSSGANTGELFF. The CDR3 DNA sequence: TGTGCCAGCAGCTCTAGCGGAGCGAACACCGGGGAGCTGTTTTTT.

This clone is a singleton in its sample. J is TRBJ2-7 and V is TRBV7-9; 8 bases match TRBD1. The CDR3 totals 14 residues. The germline gives CDR1 SEHNR, CDR2 FQNEAQ (reference sequence). The V and J ends lost 5 bases and 3 bases, in that order; junction bases with no gene match: 6. CDR3 region: CASSPRTGYYEQYF. CDR3 nucleotide sequence: TGTGCCAGCAGCCCTCGGACAGGGTACTACGAGCAGTACTTC.

This clone occurred once. The rearrangement links TRBV9 to TRBJ2-4; 7 bases match TRBD2. Germline CDR1 reads SGDLS; CDR2 reads YYNGEE. The CDR3 has 19 residues. J was trimmed by 0 bases and V by 4 bases; bases with no gene match: 16. The CDR3 region is CASSPYSGTGFSAKNIQYF. CDR3 coding DNA: TGTGCCAGCAGCCCCTACAGCGGGACTGGTTTTTCAGCCAAAAACATTCAGTACTTC.

This clone was picked up a small number of times. The V gene is TRBV28, the J gene TRBJ1-1; D is perhaps TRBD1 (5 bases). The V end lost 2 bases, the J end lost 6 bases, and 13 bases lay between the germline ends. Germline V lookup: CDR1 MDHEN, CDR2 SYDVKM. The CDR3 runs 14 residues. The CDR3 spells CASSLRHRGAEAFF. The DNA of the CDR3 is TGTGCCAGCAGTTTACGACATCGGGGGGCTGAAGCTTTCTTT. The full variable domain, with the rest looked up from reference TRBV28 and TRBJ1-1, is DVKVTQSSRYLVKRTGEKVFLECVQDMDHENMFWYRQDPGLGLRLIYFSYDVKMKEKGDIPEGYSVSREKKERFSLILESASTNQTSMYLCASSLRHRGAEAFFGQGTRLTVV.

The V gene is TRBV7-2, the J gene TRBJ2-1; D might be TRBD2 (6 bases). V lost 0 bases, J lost 4 bases, and 13 bases lay in between. This CDR3 region has 16 residues. Germline CDR1 SGHTA, CDR2 FQGNSA. The CDR3 DNA reads as TGTGCCAGCAGCTTAGCATCGCGGGAAATTTACAATGAGCAGTTCTTC. Encoded protein: CASSLASREIYNEQFF.

There are a few counts of this clone. This chain links TRBV7-8 with TRBJ2-3; 10 bases fit TRBD2. With 1 base clipped from V and 3 bases from J, the junction kept 16 bases outside the gene matches. Germline values: CDR1 SGHVS, CDR2 FQNEAQ. This CDR3 has 20 amino acids. The CDR3 reads CASSLEVLAGVLGLTDTQYF. CDR3 bases: TGTGCCAGCAGCTTAGAGGTTCTAGCGGGAGTACTGGGTTTAACAGATACGCAGTATTTT.

The chain has TRBV27 and TRBJ2-1; D is unresolved. This CDR3 spans 18 amino acids. Trimming removed 0 bases from V and 0 bases from J, with 15 bases in between. The V gene's germline CDR1 is MNHEY and CDR2 SMNVEV (reference sequence). CDR3 protein: CASSLSPGVERSYNEQFF. The DNA for the CDR3 is TGTGCCAGCAGTTTATCCCCCGGCGTGGAGCGCTCCTACAATGAGCAGTTCTTC.

Of note for this clone: Other DNA sequences in this sample translate to the same CDR3. J is TRBJ1-1 and V is TRBV7-8; a weak D match, TRBD1 (5 bases). CDR1 SGHVS and CDR2 FQNEAQ come from the germline V gene. The CDR3 runs 14 residues. Trimming shortened V by 1 base and J by 2 bases, and 8 bases separated the two germline ends. The CDR3 region has the DNA TGTGCCAGCAGCTTAGTTCAGGGAAACACTGAAGCTTTCTTT. Its protein is CASSLVQGNTEAFF.

In this sample, this clone turned up a few times. The chain recombines TRBV3-1 (or the pseudogene TRBV3-2) with TRBJ1-5; D might be TRBD1 (6 bases). The CDR3 has 19 residues. The V and J ends lost 1 base and 0 bases respectively, with 19 bases between them. Germline loops: CDR1 LGHDT, CDR2 YNNKEL (reference sequence). CDR3: CASSQAETRPTGSNQPQHF. CDR3 sequence (DNA): TGTGCCAGCAGCCAAGCGGAAACCCGGCCGACAGGTAGCAATCAGCCCCAGCATTTT.

The chain links TRBV12-2 to TRBJ1-4; the table's D gene call, TRBD1, was not cross checked with the DNA. TRBV12-2 is termed a pseudogene. The CDR3 runs 16 residues. CDR3 sequence reads: CASRRRRDIPNEKLFF. CDR3 DNA: TGTGCAAGTCGCCGCCGCAGGGACATTCCTAATGAAAAACTGTTTTTT.

V and J are TRBV7-2 and TRBJ2-1; 8 bases fit TRBD2. CDR3 size: 13 residues. V was clipped by 5 bases and J by 6 bases; unmatched bases: 3. Per germline, CDR1 SGHTA and CDR2 FQGNSA. In DNA, the CDR3 is TGTGCCAGCAGCACAGGACTAGCCAATGAGCAGTTCTTC. Residues: CASSTGLANEQFF.

This chain connects TRBV7-2 to TRBJ2-7; tentatively, D is TRBD2 (6 bases). V was clipped by 1 base and J by 1 base, with 11 bases between them. The germline V gene has CDR1 SGHTA and CDR2 FQGNSA. The CDR3 length is 15 residues. The CDR3 is CASSLGGVGSYEQYF. In DNA form, the CDR3 reads TGTGCCAGCAGCTTAGGGGGGGTAGGATCCTACGAGCAGTACTTC. Based on the CDR3 plus reference TRBV7-2 and TRBJ2-7, the full variable domain is GAGVSQSPSNKVTEKGKDVELRCDPISGHTALYWYRQSLGQGLEFLIYFQGNSAPDKSGLPSDRFSAERTGGSVSTLTIQRTQQEDSAVYLCASSLGGVGSYEQYFGPGTRLTVT.

This clone was observed a handful of times. The chain recombines TRBV14 with TRBJ2-7; the match to TRBD1 covers 7 bases. V shed 3 bases, J shed 2 bases, and the junction held 10 bases outside the gene matches. This CDR3 has 16 amino acids. Germline CDR1 and CDR2: SGHDN and FVKESK. This chain's CDR3 is CASSHWGQQTAYEQYF. The DNA of the CDR3 is TGTGCCAGCAGCCACTGGGGACAGCAGACCGCCTACGAGCAGTACTTC. The entire variable domain, with the rest obtained from reference TRBV14 and TRBJ2-7, is as follows: EAGVTQFPSHSVIEKGQTVTLRCDPISGHDNLYWYRRVMGKEIKFLLHFVKESKQDESGMPNNRFLAERTGGTYSTLKVQPAELEDSGVYFCASSHWGQQTAYEQYFGPGTRLTVT.

This chain connects TRBV11-1 to TRBJ2-1; 9 bases agree with TRBD2. The V segment lost 3 bases and the J segment 7 bases; nucleotides outside the gene matches: 7. CDR1 and CDR2 from the germline V gene are SGHAT and FQDESV (reference sequence). This CDR3 has 15 amino acids. CDR3 loop: CASSFGSGRGNEQFF. DNA for the CDR3: TGTGCCAGCAGCTTCGGTAGCGGGAGAGGAAATGAGCAGTTCTTC.

In DNA, the CDR3 is TGTGCCTGGAGTGTAGGGCGGGAGGCCCCCTACGAGCAGTACTTC. It yields the protein CAWSVGREAPYEQYF. V and J are TRBV30 and TRBJ2-7; 8 positions match TRBD2. V shed 0 bases and J 2 bases; nucleotides not matched to a gene: 6. The length of the CDR3 is 15 residues. CDR1 is GTSNPN, CDR2 SVGIG, per germline (reference sequence).

This chain links TRBV4-3 with TRBJ2-1, with TRBD2 matching 14 bases. The CDR3 length is 20 residues. Germline V lookup: CDR1 LGHNA, CDR2 YSLEER. Unmatched junction bases numbered 9, after V lost 0 bases and J lost 2 bases. The CDR3 sequence: CASSQEKTSGRASPYNEQFF. The CDR3 bases are TGCGCCAGCAGCCAAGAGAAGACTAGCGGGAGGGCCAGCCCCTACAATGAGCAGTTCTTC.

CDR3 nucleotide sequence: TGTGCCAGCTCACCCGGACAGGGTGTCGGAAAACTGTTTTTT. It translates to CASSPGQGVGKLFF. The chain links TRBV18 to TRBJ1-4; TRBD1 agrees at 8 bases. The V segment lost 3 bases and the J segment 10 bases; nucleotides outside the gene matches: 7. Germline lookup yields CDR1 KGHSH and CDR2 LQKENI. The CDR3 runs 14 residues.

This chain links TRBV7-7 with TRBJ2-1, with 8 bases aligning to TRBD2. The junction had 10 bases not matched to a gene; V was cut back by 4 bases and J by 2 bases. CDR1 SSHAT and CDR2 FNYEAQ come from the germline V gene (reference sequence). This CDR3 has 17 amino acids. The CDR3 nucleotides read TGTGCCAGCAGCTCTAGCGGTATTAGCGGGACCTACAATGAGCAGTTCTTC. Translated: CASSSSGISGTYNEQFF.

This CDR3 is CASSLVQGAQPQHF. CDR3 in DNA: TGTGCCAGCAGCTTAGTACAGGGCGCTCAGCCCCAGCATTTT. This chain joins TRBV7-8 and TRBJ1-5, with D maybe TRBD1 (6 bases). The length of the CDR3 is 14 residues. With 1 base removed from V and 6 bases from J, the gap between germline ends came to 10 bases. Germline CDR1 reads SGHVS; CDR2 reads FQNEAQ. The complete variable domain, with remaining parts taken from reference TRBV7-8 and TRBJ1-5, reads GAGVSQSPRYKVAKRGQDVALRCDPISGHVSLFWYQQALGQGPEFLTYFQNEAQLDKSGLPSDRFFAERPEGSVSTLKIQRTQQEDSAVYLCASSLVQGAQPQHFGDGTRLSIL.

This clone appeared once. The rearrangement links TRBV30 to TRBJ1-1; D is perhaps TRBD1 (5 bases). Germline assignment: CDR1 GTSNPN and CDR2 SVGIG (reference sequence). Trimming took off 3 bases at V and 1 base at J, with 15 bases between the two ends. The CDR3 spans 15 residues. This chain's CDR3 is CAWSTGGHRNTEAFF. In DNA, the CDR3 is TGTGCCTGGAGCACCGGTGGACACCGGAACACTGAAGCTTTCTTT.

V usage is TRBV19 and J usage is TRBJ2-7; 10 bases align to TRBD1. V was clipped by 4 bases and J by 1 base; unmatched bases: 1. The length of the CDR3 is 14 residues. From germline, CDR1 is LNHDA and CDR2 SQIVND (reference sequence). The CDR3 DNA follows: TGTGCCAGTAGTACGGGACAGGGGTCCTACGAGCAGTACTTC. Translation gives CASSTGQGSYEQYF.

V usage is TRBV15 and J usage is TRBJ2-7; no definite D call. The CDR3 contains 15 residues. The V end was cut by 0 bases, the J end by 0 bases, with 9 bases between. Germline lookup yields CDR1 LNHNV and CDR2 YYDKDF (reference sequence). The CDR3 DNA reads as TGTGCCACCAGCAGAGATTTCCAGATCTCCTACGAGCAGTACTTC. Its translation: CATSRDFQISYEQYF.

This chain connects TRBV7-2 to TRBJ1-1, with 7 bases matching TRBD1. V gave up 3 bases and J gave up 1 base; unmatched junction bases: 2. The CDR3 length is 14 residues. The germline V gene encodes CDR1 SGHTA and CDR2 FQGNSA. The DNA of the CDR3 is TGTGCCAGCAGCTTCGGGACAGCGAACACTGAAGCTTTCTTT. This gives the protein CASSFGTANTEAFF.

The rearrangement uses TRBV28 and TRBJ2-7; a possible D gene is TRBD2 (6 bases). Per germline, CDR1 MDHEN and CDR2 SYDVKM. This CDR3 comprises 15 residues. V dropped 5 bases and J dropped 6 bases, with 20 bases sitting between them. Here the CDR3 reads CASSTRNPGTLEQYF. CDR3 DNA: TGTGCCAGCAGTACCAGAAATCCCGGGACTCTCGAGCAGTACTTC.

The chain recombines TRBV2 with TRBJ1-6, with 9 positions matching TRBD1. The V segment lost 7 bases and the J segment 9 bases; nucleotides outside the gene matches: 7. CDR1 is SNHLY, CDR2 FYNNEI, per germline. This CDR3 is 14 amino acids long. The CDR3 DNA reads TGTGCCAGCAATCCGGGACAGGGCACTTCACCCCTCCACTTT. It encodes CASNPGQGTSPLHF.

V and J are TRBV11-2 and TRBJ2-7, with D possibly being TRBD1 (6 bases). This CDR3 region has 14 residues. CDR1 and CDR2 from the germline V gene are SGHAT and FQNNGV. Trimming removed 0 bases from V and 3 bases from J, with 9 bases in between. Here the CDR3 reads CASSLEAGDYEQYF. CDR3 nucleotides: TGTGCCAGCAGCTTAGAGGCAGGGGACTACGAGCAGTACTTC.

The chain uses TRBV30 and TRBJ1-5; D is perhaps TRBD1 (6 bases). Trimming removed 6 bases from V and 5 bases from J, with 11 bases in between. CDR1 is GTSNPN and CDR2 is SVGIG in the germline V gene (reference sequence). CDR3 length: 12 residues. The CDR3 sequence: CACQDSHQPQHF. The CDR3 DNA follows: TGTGCCTGCCAGGACAGTCATCAGCCCCAGCATTTT. The full variable domain, its missing parts supplied by reference TRBV30 and TRBJ1-5, is SQTIHQWPATLVQPVGSPLSLECTVEGTSNPNLYWYRQAAGRGLQLLFYSVGIGQISSEVPQNLSASRPQDRQFILSSKKLLLSDSGFYLCACQDSHQPQHFGDGTRLSIL.

This clone turned up a few times. This chain connects TRBV14 to TRBJ2-7, with D possibly matching TRBD1 (5 bases). Germline CDR1 reads SGHDN; CDR2 reads FVKESK. Trimming took 4 bases from V and 0 from J, leaving 25 bases between them. This CDR3 region has 19 residues. DNA of the CDR3: TGTGCCAGCAGCCCTTATTCCTTGGGCGTAGGGGCGAGCTCCTACGAGCAGTACTTC. Protein sequence: CASSPYSLGVGASSYEQYF.